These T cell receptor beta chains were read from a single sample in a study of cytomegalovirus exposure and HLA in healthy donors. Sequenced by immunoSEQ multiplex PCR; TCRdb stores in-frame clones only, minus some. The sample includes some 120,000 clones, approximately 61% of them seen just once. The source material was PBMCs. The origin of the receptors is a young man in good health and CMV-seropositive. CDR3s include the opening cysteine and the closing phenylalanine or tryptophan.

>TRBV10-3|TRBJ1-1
CAISVWTGTNTEAFF
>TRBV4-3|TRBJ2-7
CASSQDPAGVGGEQYF
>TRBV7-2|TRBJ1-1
CASSLSAWASASEAFF
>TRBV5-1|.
CASSLQGGWGGSVYEQYF
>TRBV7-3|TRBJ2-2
CASSLTFGTGELFF
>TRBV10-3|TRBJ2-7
CATRPSGATYEQYF
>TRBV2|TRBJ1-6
CASRGTVGLSLYNSPLHF
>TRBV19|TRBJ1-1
CASSIGMGAKNTEAFF
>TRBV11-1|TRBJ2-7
CASSLATGDEQYF
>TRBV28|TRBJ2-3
CATLDTTNTDTQYF
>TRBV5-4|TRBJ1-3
CASSPGFSGNTIYF
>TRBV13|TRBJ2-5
CASSLGDLRYF
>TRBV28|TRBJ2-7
CASSQAGSSYEQYF
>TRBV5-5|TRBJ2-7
CASSPDTYEQYF
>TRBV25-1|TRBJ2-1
CATCRHGRAIDNEQFF
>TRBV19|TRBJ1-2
CASSIRDRSGYTF